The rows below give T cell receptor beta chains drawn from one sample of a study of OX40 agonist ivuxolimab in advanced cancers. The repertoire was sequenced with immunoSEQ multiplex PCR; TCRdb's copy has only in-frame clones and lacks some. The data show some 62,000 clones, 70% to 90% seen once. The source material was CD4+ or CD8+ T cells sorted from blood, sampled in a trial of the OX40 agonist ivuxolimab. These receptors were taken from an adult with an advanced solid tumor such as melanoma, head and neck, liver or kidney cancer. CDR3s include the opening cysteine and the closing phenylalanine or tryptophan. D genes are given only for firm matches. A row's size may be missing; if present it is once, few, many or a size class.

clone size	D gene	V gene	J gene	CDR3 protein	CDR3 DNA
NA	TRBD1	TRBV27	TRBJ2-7	CASRTGTGAHEQYF	TGTGCCAGCAGAACCGGGACAGGGGCCCACGAGCAGTACTTC
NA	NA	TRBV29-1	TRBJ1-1	CSVGTANTEAFF	TGCAGCGTTGGGACAGCGAACACTGAAGCTTTCTTT
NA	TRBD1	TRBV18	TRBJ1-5	CASSSDRTNQPQHF	TGTGCCAGCTCATCGGACAGGACCAATCAGCCCCAGCATTTT
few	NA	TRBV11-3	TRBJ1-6	CASTTDANRDDNSPLHF	TGTGCCAGCACCACAGATGCTAACAGGGATGATAATTCACCCCTCCACTTT
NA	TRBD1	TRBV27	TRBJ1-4	CASSLYSTGRDEKLFF	TGTGCCAGCAGTTTATACTCGACAGGGAGGGATGAAAAACTGTTTTTT
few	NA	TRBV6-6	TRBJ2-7	CASSSFGTEDYEQYF	TGTGCCAGCAGTTCATTCGGGACGGAAGACTACGAGCAGTACTTC
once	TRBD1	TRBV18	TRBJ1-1	CASSPAGQGSTEAFF	TGTGCCAGCTCACCTGCGGGACAGGGGTCGACTGAAGCTTTCTTT
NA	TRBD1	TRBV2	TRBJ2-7	CASSHWGQGDSYEQYF	TGTGCCAGCAGCCATTGGGGGCAGGGGGACTCCTACGAGCAGTACTTC
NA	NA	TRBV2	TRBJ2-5	CASSDQGPLETQYF	TGTGCCAGCAGTGACCAGGGCCCCCTAGAGACCCAGTACTTC
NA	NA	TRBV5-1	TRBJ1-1	CASSLATVGNTEAFF	TGCGCCAGCAGCTTGGCCACAGTGGGGAACACTGAAGCTTTCTTT
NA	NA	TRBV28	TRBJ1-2	CASSLGFPYGYTF	TGTGCCAGCAGTTTAGGATTCCCCTATGGCTACACCTTC
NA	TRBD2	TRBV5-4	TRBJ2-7	CASSGPTSGSYEQYF	TGTGCCAGCAGCGGGCCGACTAGCGGTTCCTACGAGCAGTACTTC
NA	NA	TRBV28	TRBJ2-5	CASSPVGTQETQYF	TGTGCCAGCAGTCCGGTAGGGACCCAAGAGACCCAGTACTTC
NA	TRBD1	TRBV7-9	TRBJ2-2	CASSLTGQPNTGELFF	TGTGCCAGCAGCTTAACGGGACAGCCTAACACCGGGGAGCTGTTTTTT
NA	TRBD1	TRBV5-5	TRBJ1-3	CASSLIRTGVRSGNTIYF	TGTGCCAGCAGCCTTATCAGGACAGGGGTAAGGTCTGGAAACACCATATATTTT
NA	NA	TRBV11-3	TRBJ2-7	CASSLVGGSWEQYF	TGTGCCAGCAGCTTAGTAGGGGGGAGTTGGGAGCAGTACTTC